Each of the 25 T cell receptor beta chains below was sequenced from the same sample in a study of cytomegalovirus exposure and HLA in healthy donors. Sequencing was performed with immunoSEQ multiplex PCR; in TCRdb, only in-frame clones are kept and a portion is missing. The data contain approximately 190,000 clones, 75% to 85% of them singletons. Sequencing was carried out using PBMCs. Receptors originate from a woman aged 25 to 39 in good health and CMV-seropositive.

V gene TRBV4-2 combines with J gene TRBJ2-1; 13 bases map to TRBD2. Trimming took 4 bases from V and 1 from J; bases not matched to a gene: 13. The length of the CDR3 is 20 residues. Looked up from germline, CDR1 is LGHNA and CDR2 is YNFKEQ. As DNA, the CDR3 is TGTGCCAGCAGCCGAAAAACCGGGACTAGCGGGACCGGATCCTACAATGAGCAGTTCTTC. The encoded protein is CASSRKTGTSGTGSYNEQFF.

V gene TRBV19 combines with J gene TRBJ2-7; D may be TRBD1 (5 bases). The CDR3 has 14 residues. Germline-derived CDR1 and CDR2 are LNHDA and SQIVND (reference sequence). V gave up 5 bases and J gave up 5 bases, with 16 bases separating them. The DNA for the CDR3 is TGTGCCAGTAGTCCTCTCGGCAGGGCCCACGAGCAGTACTTC. Translation: CASSPLGRAHEQYF.

The V gene is TRBV6-5, the J gene TRBJ2-7, with 7 bases fitting TRBD1. CDR1 and CDR2 from the germline V gene are MNHEY and SVGAGI. Trimming took 0 bases from V and 2 from J; bases not matched to a gene: 4. The CDR3 length is 15 residues. The CDR3 loop is CASSYSTGPTYEQYF. The CDR3 DNA is TGTGCCAGCAGTTACTCGACAGGGCCTACCTACGAGCAGTACTTC.

This chain links TRBV5-6 with TRBJ2-4; 7 bases fit TRBD2. With V trimmed by 4 bases and J by 9 bases, 13 bases remained unmatched. Germline CDR1 SGHDT, CDR2 YYEEEE. The CDR3 has 15 amino acids. The DNA of the CDR3 is TGTGCCAGCAGCCCGGAAACCGGGACGGGAGGCATTCAGTACTTC. It codes for CASSPETGTGGIQYF.

The V and J genes are TRBV30 and TRBJ2-2; perhaps TRBD1 as D (5 bases). The CDR3 length is 13 residues. V lost 3 bases, J lost 4 bases, and 9 bases lay in between. The germline V gene has CDR1 GTSNPN and CDR2 SVGIG (reference sequence). CDR3 nucleotides: TGTGCCTGGAGGTACAGGTTCACCGGGGAGCTGTTTTTT. This codes for CAWRYRFTGELFF.

The gene calls are TRBV19 and TRBJ2-7; 11 bases line up with TRBD1. The V gene end was trimmed by 7 bases and the J gene end by 6 bases; junction bases not matched to a gene: 17. This CDR3 has 17 amino acids. Per the germline V gene, CDR1 is LNHDA and CDR2 is SQIVND (reference sequence). DNA of the CDR3: TGTGCCAGTACCGGGACAGGGGGTACCGGGGACCCGCTCGAGCAGTACTTC. It translates to CASTGTGGTGDPLEQYF.

The chain has TRBV29-1 and TRBJ2-5; 12 nucleotides agree with TRBD2. Germline V gives CDR1 SQVTM, CDR2 ANQGSEA. The CDR3 covers 16 residues. Trimming removed 1 base from V and 4 bases from J; junction bases left unmatched: 7. The chain's CDR3 is CSVEVASGRAGETQYF. CDR3 sequence (DNA): TGCAGCGTTGAAGTTGCTAGCGGGAGGGCGGGAGAGACCCAGTACTTC.

The rearrangement joins TRBV7-6 to TRBJ2-1, with a tentative D call TRBD1 (6 bases). Germline V gives CDR1 SGHVS, CDR2 FNYEAQ. There are 14 residues in the CDR3. V gave up 8 bases and J gave up 0 bases, with 11 bases separating them. CDR3 sequence: CASSQGPSYNEQFF. The CDR3 DNA reads TGTGCCAGCTCTCAGGGGCCCTCCTACAATGAGCAGTTCTTC.

The CDR3 region has the DNA TGTGCCAGCAGTGAATTGGGGGCCTCCTATGGCTACACCTTC. Residues: CASSELGASYGYTF. The rearrangement joins TRBV25-1 to TRBJ1-2; D might be TRBD1 (6 bases). CDR1 is MGHDK and CDR2 is SYGVNS in the germline V gene. V shed 1 base and J shed 4 bases, with 10 bases lying between them. The CDR3 contains 14 residues.

Note on this clone: Other DNA sequences of this sample code for an identical CDR3. The J gene is TRBJ2-7, the V gene TRBV18; 8 bases map to TRBD2. With 3 bases clipped from V and 1 base from J, the junction kept 5 bases outside the gene matches. CDR1 and CDR2 (germline): KGHSH, LQKENI. The CDR3 is 15 residues long. The CDR3 sequence is CASSPQLADSYEQYF. The CDR3 nucleotides are TGTGCCAGCTCACCCCAACTAGCGGATTCCTACGAGCAGTACTTC.

The rearrangement links TRBV5-1 to TRBJ2-1; TRBD2 agrees at 7 bases. V gave up 5 bases and J gave up 9 bases; unmatched junction bases: 11. The CDR3 extends over 14 amino acids. Germline V gene lookup returns CDR1 SGHRS and CDR2 YFSETQ. CDR3 loop: CASRALAGSGEQFF. The CDR3 coding sequence is TGCGCCAGCAGGGCGTTAGCGGGCTCGGGTGAGCAGTTCTTC.

This rearrangement joins TRBV6-6 to TRBJ2-1; 10 nucleotides agree with TRBD2. The germline V gene encodes CDR1 MNHNY and CDR2 SVGAGI (reference sequence). V trimming: 6 bases; J trimming: 7 bases; junction bases outside the gene matches: 12. The CDR3 length is 16 residues. The CDR3 bases are TGTGCCAGCAGCTATACGGGACTAGCGAGAGAAAATGAGCAGTTCTTC. Amino acid sequence: CASSYTGLARENEQFF.

The CDR3 DNA is TGTGCCAGTAGAACAGGTTGGAACACTGAAGCTTTCTTT. It encodes CASRTGWNTEAFF. The chain uses TRBV19 and TRBJ1-1, with D maybe TRBD1 (5 bases). The CDR3 spans 13 residues. The germline CDR1 and CDR2 sequences are LNHDA and SQIVND (reference sequence). Between the trimmed V and J ends, which lost 6 bases and 1 base, there was a span of 9 bases. The variable domain in full, with the rest retrieved from reference TRBV19 and TRBJ1-1, is DGGITQSPKYLFRKEGQNVTLSCEQNLNHDAMYWYRQDPGQGLRLIYYSQIVNDFQKGDIAEGYSVSREKKESFPLTVTSAQKNPTAFYLCASRTGWNTEAFFGQGTRLTVV.

The V gene is TRBV5-1, the J gene TRBJ2-2; 10 positions match TRBD2. V gave up 6 bases and J gave up 3 bases; unmatched junction bases: 11. Per germline, CDR1 SGHRS and CDR2 YFSETQ. The CDR3 extends over 17 amino acids. The DNA for the CDR3 is TGCGCCAGCAACCCCGAACTAGCGGGACTTGACACCGGGGAGCTGTTTTTT. Its translation: CASNPELAGLDTGELFF.

The rearrangement joins TRBV11-2 to TRBJ1-2; TRBD1 matches 7 bases. The V and J ends lost 4 bases and 4 bases, in that order; junction bases with no gene match: 9. The CDR3 extends over 15 amino acids. Germline V CDR1 and CDR2: SGHAT, FQNNGV. CDR3 DNA: TGTGCCAGCAGCTCCGCTGGGGGGACAGCCTATGGCTACACCTTC. Protein product: CASSSAGGTAYGYTF. Drawing the rest from reference TRBV11-2 and TRBJ1-2, the complete variable domain is EAGVAQSPRYKIIEKRQSVAFWCNPISGHATLYWYQQILGQGPKLLIQFQNNGVVDDSQLPKDRFSAERLKGVDSTLKIQPAKLEDSAVYLCASSSAGGTAYGYTFGSGTRLTVV.

This chain uses TRBV7-8 with TRBJ1-2; possible D gene TRBD1, 6 bases. The length of the CDR3 is 16 residues. Per germline, CDR1 SGHVS and CDR2 FQNEAQ. Trimming took 7 bases from V and 8 from J, leaving 26 bases between them. The CDR3 loop is CASTPLSTGILGGYTF. DNA for the CDR3: TGTGCCAGCACCCCTCTTTCGACAGGAATATTGGGAGGCTACACCTTC.

A remark on this clone: The junction departs from germline at one end; a sequencing error may be responsible. The chain couples TRBV7-7 to TRBJ2-2; 12 bases match TRBD2. CDR3 length: 16 amino acids. The V gene's germline CDR1 is SSHAT and CDR2 FNYEAQ (reference sequence). In nucleotides, the CDR3 is TGTGCTAGCAGCCCGGGACTAGCGGGTAATACCGGGGAGCTGTTTTTT. It translates to CASSPGLAGNTGELFF.

The chain has TRBV9 and TRBJ2-3; 8 bases agree with TRBD2. V trimming: 4 bases; J trimming: 0 bases; junction bases outside the gene matches: 19. CDR3 size: 20 residues. Looked up from germline, CDR1 is SGDLS and CDR2 is YYNGEE. DNA of the CDR3: TGTGCCAGCAGCCATCCGGGGGGGGTTCCTAGCGGGTCTAGCACAGATACGCAGTATTTT. This sequence encodes CASSHPGGVPSGSSTDTQYF.

This chain links TRBV7-8 with TRBJ2-3; 8 positions match TRBD2. V shed 5 bases, J shed 1 base, and the junction held 11 bases outside the gene matches. CDR3 length equals 17 residues. Looked up from germline, CDR1 is SGHVS and CDR2 is FQNEAQ. The CDR3 DNA follows: TGTGCCAGCAGCCCTCGGGGGGGAGCGGGCCGCACAGATACGCAGTATTTT. Its protein is CASSPRGGAGRTDTQYF.

This clone was recorded only once. The rearrangement joins TRBV5-5 to TRBJ2-7; 9 nucleotides match TRBD1. The CDR3 extends over 14 amino acids. Looked up from germline, CDR1 is SGHKS and CDR2 is YYEKEE (reference sequence). V lost 4 bases, J lost 5 bases, and 7 bases stayed unmatched. CDR3 sequence: CASSARTGAHEQYF. CDR3 DNA: TGTGCCAGCAGCGCCAGGACAGGGGCTCACGAGCAGTACTTC.

This clone was seen only a few times. The chain is built from TRBV5-5 and TRBJ2-3, with TRBD1 matching 7 bases. Germline V CDR1 and CDR2: SGHKS, YYEKEE (reference sequence). The junction had 7 bases not matched to a gene; V was cut back by 5 bases and J by 7 bases. This CDR3 is built from 13 residues. In DNA form, the CDR3 reads TGTGCCAGCAGGACAGGGTCAGTCTATACGCAGTATTTT. Residues: CASRTGSVYTQYF. Variable domain in full (rest from reference TRBV5-5 and TRBJ2-3): DAGVTQSPTHLIKTRGQQVTLRCSPISGHKSVSWYQQVLGQGPQFIFQYYEKEERGRGNFPDRFSARQFPNYSSELNVNALLLGDSALYLCASRTGSVYTQYFGPGTRLTVL.

This sequence joins TRBV19 and TRBJ2-1; no reliable D call. CDR1 and CDR2 (germline): LNHDA, SQIVND (reference sequence). V was shortened by 5 bases and J by 5 bases, with 19 bases between the two germline ends. The CDR3 contains 16 residues. The CDR3 loop reads CASSDWLQQIHNEQFF. DNA of the CDR3: TGTGCCAGTAGTGACTGGCTCCAACAAATACACAATGAGCAGTTCTTC.

V is TRBV10-3 and J is TRBJ2-1, with 13 bases aligning to TRBD2. V gave up 7 bases and J gave up 9 bases; unmatched junction bases: 6. This CDR3 comprises 14 residues. Looked up from germline, CDR1 is ENHRY and CDR2 is SYGVKD. This CDR3 reads CAIMQLAGGGEQFF. The CDR3 DNA sequence: TGTGCCATCATGCAACTAGCGGGAGGGGGTGAGCAGTTCTTC.

The chain recombines TRBV14 with TRBJ2-7; D ambiguous. The CDR3 spans 14 residues. Trimming removed 1 base at V and 1 base at J, with 8 bases between. CDR1 and CDR2 from the germline V gene are SGHDN and FVKESK. The CDR3 bases are TGTGCCAGCAGCCAAGCCGCAGGTTCCTACGAGCAGTACTTC. Encoded protein: CASSQAAGSYEQYF.

The chain combines TRBV5-8 with TRBJ1-5; 8 positions agree with TRBD1. V was pared by 0 bases and J by 3 bases, with 2 bases of the junction left unmatched. This CDR3 has 15 amino acids. Germline-derived CDR1 and CDR2 are SGHTS and YDEGEE. The CDR3 nucleotides are TGTGCCAGCAGCTTGGGGACAGGGATCAATCAGCCCCAGCATTTT. Amino acids: CASSLGTGINQPQHF.